The present entry profiles one T cell receptor (beta chain) with its context. Its antigen is still unknown. The data belong to a study of blood T cells in healthy people across ages. Germline V gene lookup returns CDR1 DFQATT and CDR2 SNEGSKA (reference sequence). Trimming took 4 bases from V and 4 from J; bases not matched to a gene: 10. There are 15 residues in the CDR3. Combining a sample-barcoded 5' primer with a J-beta primer mix, a second PCR ran for about 7 to 12 cycles. TCRdb fed the 5' RACE reads into MiXCR, producing one record per CDR3 protein. Seen here are 700,000 or so distinct CDR3 sequences, about a fifth observed once, and the top ten hold approximately 20%. Study-wide results and caveats: Relative to aged donors, long-lived donors carried more naive CD4+ cells and displayed higher diversity.

Each donor gave roughly 10 milliliters of peripheral blood. The origin of this receptor is a man between 65 and 79 years old in good health. The chain has TRBV20-1 and TRBJ1-1, with 9 bases identical to TRBD1. The specimen sequenced was blood. The DNA for the CDR3 is TGCAGTGCTACTATACCTGACAGGGGGGGCACTGAAGCTTTCTTT. Translated, it gives CSATIPDRGGTEAFF.